This is a list of T cell receptor beta chains from one sample in a study of T cells in Graves' hyperthyroidism and ophthalmopathy. TCRdb reprocessed the multiplex PCR reads via MiXCR and lists one record per CDR3 protein. The sample holds just under 750,000 distinct CDR3 sequences, about 35% seen once. Sequencing input: blood. These receptors were collected from a middle-aged woman with Graves' hyperthyroidism. Each CDR3 is given with its conserved first and last residue. D genes are given only for firm matches. Rows may omit the clone size; those that give it use once, few, many or a size class.

TRBD1	-	TRBV6-5	18	TRBJ1-2	TGTGCCAGCAGTTACGCGGGGGCCAGGGGGCGAAGGTATGATGGCTACACCTTC	CASSYAGARGRRYDGYTF
TRBD1	-	TRBV10-3	15	TRBJ1-2	TGTGCCATCAGTGACTCAAAACAGGGGCCGGGTGGCTACACCTTC	CAISDSKQGPGGYTF
-	-	TRBV5-1	15	TRBJ1-4	TGCGCCAGCAGCTTGGATTTCAGGGCGGATGAAAAACTGTTTTTT	CASSLDFRADEKLFF
TRBD1	-	TRBV7-9	16	TRBJ1-4	TGTGCCAGCAGCTCCCCAGGGACAGCAAGAGATGAAAAACTGTTTTTT	CASSSPGTARDEKLFF
TRBD1	-	TRBV29-1	14	TRBJ1-1	TGCAGCGTCGATTTGACAGGGCTGAACACTGAAGCTTTCTTT	CSVDLTGLNTEAFF
TRBD1	-	TRBV7-6	15	TRBJ1-5	TGTGCCAACAGCTTAGAAGGAGGGGGCGGTCAGCCCCAGCATTTT	CANSLEGGGGQPQHF
-	few	TRBV12-3/TRBV12-4	13	TRBJ1-2	TGTGCCAGCAGCGGGGGGGGTGAACGTGGCTACACCTTC	CASSGGGERGYTF
-	-	TRBV4-1	14	TRBJ1-5	TGCGCCAGCAGCTCGCCAGGGTTAGATCAGCCCCAGCATTTT	CASSSPGLDQPQHF
TRBD1	-	TRBV24-1	14	TRBJ2-7	TGTGCCACCAGTGAGACAGGGGCGACCTACGAGCAGTACTTC	CATSETGATYEQYF
-	-	TRBV5-1	15	TRBJ1-1	TGCGCCAGCGGCTTTGGGGGGGAGTCGAACAATGAAGCTTTCTTT	CASGFGGESNNEAFF
-	-	TRBV3-1	15	TRBJ2-7	TGTGCCAGCAGCCAAGGACAGGAGGCCTCCTACGAGCAGTACTTC	CASSQGQEASYEQYF
TRBD2	-	TRBV5-5	17	TRBJ2-3	TGTGCCAGCACCACTAGCGGGGGGCCTCTTAGCACAGATACGCAGTATTTT	CASTTSGGPLSTDTQYF
-	few	TRBV2	16	TRBJ1-1	TGTGCCAGCAGGCCAAACAGTGGCGGCATGAACACTGAAGCTTTCTTT	CASRPNSGGMNTEAFF
TRBD2	-	TRBV19	16	TRBJ2-5	TGTGCCAGTAGTATAGATAGGGCGGGAGGCAAAGAGACCCAGTACTTC	CASSIDRAGGKETQYF
-	many	TRBV5-1	14	TRBJ1-1	TGCGCCAGCAGCTTGGGACAGACGTACACTGAAGCTTTCTTT	CASSLGQTYTEAFF
-	-	TRBV15	15	TRBJ1-6	TGTGCCACCGGGGAAGCTAAGGAATGGGTTTCACCCCTCCACTTT	CATGEAKEWVSPLHF
TRBD2	few	TRBV6-5	17	TRBJ2-5	TGTGCCAGCAGTTACTCCCCTAGCGGGGAAAAACGGGGGACCCAGTACTTC	CASSYSPSGEKRGTQYF
TRBD1	-	TRBV20-1	11	TRBJ1-5	TGCAGTGCTAGGGCGACAGGGCACGAGCATTTT	CSARATGHEHF
TRBD2	-	TRBV19	17	TRBJ2-7	TGTGCCAGTAGTACGGGACTAGCGGGGGGTAGCTCCTACGAGCAGTACTTC	CASSTGLAGGSSYEQYF
-	-	TRBV30	14	TRBJ1-5	TGTGCCTGGAGTGTACAACAGGGACGTCAGCCCCAGCATTTT	CAWSVQQGRQPQHF
-	-	TRBV28	15	TRBJ1-1	TGTGCCAGCAGTCCCCGATTAGGGGTGGGCACTGAAGCTTTCTTT	CASSPRLGVGTEAFF
-	few	TRBV6-5	13	TRBJ1-1	TGTGCCAGCAGAATAGACATGAACACTGAAGCTTTCTTT	CASRIDMNTEAFF
TRBD1	few	TRBV20-1	11	TRBJ2-7	TGCAGTGCTAGAGTAGGACAGGGGGAGTACTTC	CSARVGQGEYF
-	-	TRBV6-1	13	TRBJ2-5	TGTGCCAGCGAGAGACAGCACCAAGAGACCCAGTACTTC	CASERQHQETQYF
TRBD1	-	TRBV7-2	15	TRBJ2-2	TGTGCCAGCAGCTTGGACAAGGGGACAGACGGGGAGCTGTTTTTT	CASSLDKGTDGELFF
-	few	TRBV5-4	15	TRBJ2-7	TGTGCCAGCAGCTTGTGGGGGGACAGCGCCTACGAGCAGTACTTC	CASSLWGDSAYEQYF
-	few	TRBV27	12	TRBJ1-6	TGTGCCAGCAAGTGGCTGGATTCACCCCTCCACTTT	CASKWLDSPLHF
-	-	TRBV9	15	TRBJ2-2	TGTGCCAGCAGCGTAGACTCTAGCGTCCCCGGGGAGCTGTTTTTT	CASSVDSSVPGELFF
TRBD1	few	TRBV6-1	11	TRBJ1-1	TGTGCCAGCAGTGCCCGACAGGGAGCTTTCTTT	CASSARQGAFF
-	many	TRBV7-9	14	TRBJ1-3	TGTGCCAGCAGCTTCGGGGGAAATGGAAACACCATATATTTT	CASSFGGNGNTIYF
TRBD1	-	TRBV19	15	TRBJ2-7	TGTGCCAGTAGTACGAAGACAGGGTTCACCTACGAGCAGTACTTC	CASSTKTGFTYEQYF
-	-	TRBV7-9	13	TRBJ1-1	TGTGCCAGTAGTATAGTGAGAGGAAAGGAAGCTTTCTTT	CASSIVRGKEAFF
-	-	TRBV7-8	16	TRBJ2-5	TGTGCCAGCAGCTTATTTGGGGCAGGACGAAGGGAGACCCAGTACTTC	CASSLFGAGRRETQYF
-	-	TRBV10-3	14	TRBJ1-1	TGTGCCATCAGTGAGTCAGGGAGTCACACTGAAGCTTTCTTT	CAISESGSHTEAFF
-	-	TRBV5-1	16	TRBJ1-5	TGCGCCAGCAGCTTGTCCCCAGGGGCAGGCAATCAGCCCCAGCATTTT	CASSLSPGAGNQPQHF
-	-	TRBV19	15	TRBJ1-1	TGTGCCAGTAGTCCGGGACTAGCGGGGGGTCGCGAAGCTTTCTTT	CASSPGLAGGREAFF
-	-	TRBV6-6	14	TRBJ1-4	TGTGCCAGCAGTTACCGGCAGCCTAATGAAAAACTGTTTTTT	CASSYRQPNEKLFF
-	many	TRBV2	15	TRBJ1-2	TGTGCCAGCAGTGAAACCGGCAGGGATCGGTATGGCTACACCTTC	CASSETGRDRYGYTF
-	-	TRBV4-3	13	TRBJ1-4	TGCGCCAGCAGCCAAGCCCTAAATGAAAAACTGTTTTTT	CASSQALNEKLFF
TRBD1	-	TRBV19	16	TRBJ1-2	TGTGCCAGCTCGGCTCACAGGGGTTTGGCTAACTATGGCTACACCTTC	CASSAHRGLANYGYTF
TRBD1	-	TRBV10-3	18	TRBJ2-7	TGTGCCAGCAGTTACAGCGACCGGGACAGGGGGCGCCGCGACGAGCAGTACTTC	CASSYSDRDRGRRDEQYF
-	-	TRBV9	15	TRBJ1-2	TGTGCCAGCAGCCCCTCGGCGGGGGGAAACTATGGCTACACCTTC	CASSPSAGGNYGYTF
-	-	TRBV9	11	TRBJ1-1	TGTGCCGGCAGCGGTAACACCGAAGCTTTCTTT	CAGSGNTEAFF
-	few	TRBV7-2	19	TRBJ2-5	TGTGCCAGCAGCTTAGCGCGTTATATTGGGAGGACGGAAAAAGAGACCCAGTACTTC	CASSLARYIGRTEKETQYF
TRBD1	many	TRBV10-3	13	TRBJ1-2	TGTGCCATCAGTGAAGAGGGGGCGTATGGCTACACCTTC	CAISEEGAYGYTF
-	-	TRBV24-1	14	TRBJ2-7	TGTGCCAGCAGTTTGTGGCAGGGCCCTTACGAGCAGTACTTC	CASSLWQGPYEQYF
TRBD1	-	TRBV7-9	14	TRBJ1-4	TGCGCCAGCAGCATTTACAGGGGCGATGAAAAACTGTTTTTT	CASSIYRGDEKLFF
-	-	TRBV7-2	15	TRBJ1-5	TGTGCCAGCAGCTTAGTACAGGCGGACTATCAGCCCCAGCATTTT	CASSLVQADYQPQHF